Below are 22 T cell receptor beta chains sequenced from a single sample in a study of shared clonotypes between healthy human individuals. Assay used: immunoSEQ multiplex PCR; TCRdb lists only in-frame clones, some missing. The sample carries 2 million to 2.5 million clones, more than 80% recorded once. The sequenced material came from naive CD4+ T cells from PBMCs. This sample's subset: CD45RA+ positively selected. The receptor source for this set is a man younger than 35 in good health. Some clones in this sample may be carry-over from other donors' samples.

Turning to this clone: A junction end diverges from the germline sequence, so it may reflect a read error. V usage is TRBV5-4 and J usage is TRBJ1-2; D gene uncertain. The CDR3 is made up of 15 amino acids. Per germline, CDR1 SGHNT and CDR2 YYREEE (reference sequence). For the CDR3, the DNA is TGTACCAGCAGCTTGTCCCCAGCTTACCCCTATGGCTACACCTTC. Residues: CTSSLSPAYPYGYTF.

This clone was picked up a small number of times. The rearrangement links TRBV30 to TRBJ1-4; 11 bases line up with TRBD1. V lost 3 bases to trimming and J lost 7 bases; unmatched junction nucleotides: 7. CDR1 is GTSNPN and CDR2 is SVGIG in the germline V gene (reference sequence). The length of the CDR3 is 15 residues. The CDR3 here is CAWSSPGQGGEKLFF. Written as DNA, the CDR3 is TGTGCCTGGAGCTCCCCGGGACAGGGGGGTGAAAAACTGTTTTTT.

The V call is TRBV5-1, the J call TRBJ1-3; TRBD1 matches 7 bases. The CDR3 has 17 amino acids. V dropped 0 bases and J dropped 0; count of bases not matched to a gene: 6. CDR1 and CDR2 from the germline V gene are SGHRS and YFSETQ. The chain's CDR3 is CASSLETGSLSGNTIYF. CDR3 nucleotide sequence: TGCGCCAGCAGCTTGGAGACAGGGTCTCTCTCTGGAAACACCATATATTTT.

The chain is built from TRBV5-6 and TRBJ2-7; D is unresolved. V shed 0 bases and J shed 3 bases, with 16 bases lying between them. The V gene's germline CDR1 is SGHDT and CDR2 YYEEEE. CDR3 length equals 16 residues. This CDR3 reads CASSLGLVLAIYEQYF. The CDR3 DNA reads TGTGCCAGCAGCTTGGGTCTAGTCCTTGCTATCTACGAGCAGTACTTC.

CDR3 DNA: TGTGCCAGCAGCGAAAGGGCGTGCAGGGATGATCAGCCCCAGCATTTT. Its translation: CASSERACRDDQPQHF. The chain combines TRBV21-1 with TRBJ1-5; the table's D call, TRBD1, has no DNA check behind it. TRBV21-1 is a pseudogene locus. The CDR3 spans 16 residues.

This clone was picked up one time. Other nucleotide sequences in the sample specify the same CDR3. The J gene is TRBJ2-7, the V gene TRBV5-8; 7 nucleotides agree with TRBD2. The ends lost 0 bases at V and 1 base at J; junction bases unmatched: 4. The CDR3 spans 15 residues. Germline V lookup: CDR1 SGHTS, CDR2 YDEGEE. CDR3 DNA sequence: TGTGCCAGCAGCTTGGGACTAGCCGATTCCTACGAGCAGTACTTC. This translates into CASSLGLADSYEQYF.

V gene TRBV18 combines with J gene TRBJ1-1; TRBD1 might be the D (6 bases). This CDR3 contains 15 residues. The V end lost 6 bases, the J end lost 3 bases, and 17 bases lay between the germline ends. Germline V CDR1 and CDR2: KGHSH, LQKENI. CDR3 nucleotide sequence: TGTGCCAGCTCCCCCCTTCAGGGGCGGTACACTGAAGCTTTCTTT. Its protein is CASSPLQGRYTEAFF. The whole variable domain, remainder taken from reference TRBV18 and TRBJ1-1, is NAGVMQNPRHLVRRRGQEARLRCSPMKGHSHVYWYRQLPEEGLKFMVYLQKENIIDESGMPKERFSAEFPKEGPSILRIQQVVRGDSAAYFCASSPLQGRYTEAFFGQGTRLTVV.

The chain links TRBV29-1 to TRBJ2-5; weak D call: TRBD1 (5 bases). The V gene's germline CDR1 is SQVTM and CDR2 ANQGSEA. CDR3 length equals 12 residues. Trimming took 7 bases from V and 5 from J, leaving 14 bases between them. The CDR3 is CSASREVETQYF. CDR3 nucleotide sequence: TGCAGCGCGTCCAGGGAAGTGGAGACCCAGTACTTC.

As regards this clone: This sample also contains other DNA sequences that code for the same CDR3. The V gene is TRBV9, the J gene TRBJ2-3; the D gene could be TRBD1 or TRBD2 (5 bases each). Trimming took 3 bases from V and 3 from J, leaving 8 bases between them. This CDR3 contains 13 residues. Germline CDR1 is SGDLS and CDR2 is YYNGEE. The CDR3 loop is CASSAGATDTQYF. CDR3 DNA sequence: TGTGCCAGCAGCGCCGGGGCAACAGATACGCAGTATTTT. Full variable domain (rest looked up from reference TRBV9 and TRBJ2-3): DSGVTQTPKHLITATGQRVTLRCSPRSGDLSVYWYQQSLDQGLQFLIQYYNGEERAKGNILERFSAQQFPDLHSELNLSSLELGDSALYFCASSAGATDTQYFGPGTRLTVL.

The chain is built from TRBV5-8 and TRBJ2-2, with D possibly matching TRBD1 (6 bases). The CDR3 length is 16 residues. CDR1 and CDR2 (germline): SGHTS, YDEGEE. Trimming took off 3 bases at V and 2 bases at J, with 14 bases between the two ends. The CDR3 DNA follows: TGTGCCAGCAGCTCTAGGGACAAGGCAAACACCGGGGAGCTGTTTTTT. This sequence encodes CASSSRDKANTGELFF.

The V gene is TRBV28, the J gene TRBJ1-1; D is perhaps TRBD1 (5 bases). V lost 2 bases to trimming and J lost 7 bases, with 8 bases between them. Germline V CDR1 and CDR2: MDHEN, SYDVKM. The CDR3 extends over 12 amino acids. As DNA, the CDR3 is TGTGCCAGCAGTTTACTCCAGGGTGAAGCTTTCTTT. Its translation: CASSLLQGEAFF.

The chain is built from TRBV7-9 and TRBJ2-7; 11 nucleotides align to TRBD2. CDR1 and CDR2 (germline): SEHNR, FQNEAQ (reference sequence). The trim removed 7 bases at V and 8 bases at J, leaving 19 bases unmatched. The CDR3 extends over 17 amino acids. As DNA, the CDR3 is TGTGCCAGCAAGCGATCGAAACTAGCGGGAGAGTTGACCAAGCAGTACTTC. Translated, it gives CASKRSKLAGELTKQYF.

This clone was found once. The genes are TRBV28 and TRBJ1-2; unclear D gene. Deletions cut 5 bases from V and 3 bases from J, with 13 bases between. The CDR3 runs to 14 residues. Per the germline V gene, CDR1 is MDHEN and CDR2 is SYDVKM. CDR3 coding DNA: TGTGCCAGCAGTCCGGGCTGGGCACACTATGGCTACACCTTC. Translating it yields CASSPGWAHYGYTF.

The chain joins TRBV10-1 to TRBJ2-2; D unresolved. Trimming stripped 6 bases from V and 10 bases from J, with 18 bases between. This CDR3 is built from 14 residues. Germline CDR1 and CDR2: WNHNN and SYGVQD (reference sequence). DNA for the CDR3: TGCGCCAGCAGCGTGAACGTACGGAGTGTGGAGCTGTTTTTT. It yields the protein CASSVNVRSVELFF.

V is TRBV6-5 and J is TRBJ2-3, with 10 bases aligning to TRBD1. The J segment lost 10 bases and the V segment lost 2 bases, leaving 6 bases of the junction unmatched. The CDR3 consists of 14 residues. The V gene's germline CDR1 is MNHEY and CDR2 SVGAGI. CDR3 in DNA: TGTGCCAGCAGTTACAGGGACAGGGGCTTCTCGCAGTATTTT. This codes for CASSYRDRGFSQYF.

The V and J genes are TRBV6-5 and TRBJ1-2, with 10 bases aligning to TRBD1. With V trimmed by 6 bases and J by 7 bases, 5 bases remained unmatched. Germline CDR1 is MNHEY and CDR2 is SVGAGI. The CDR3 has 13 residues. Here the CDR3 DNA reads TGTGCCAGCAGGAGGGACAGGGGTGGTGGCTACACCTTC. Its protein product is CASRRDRGGGYTF.

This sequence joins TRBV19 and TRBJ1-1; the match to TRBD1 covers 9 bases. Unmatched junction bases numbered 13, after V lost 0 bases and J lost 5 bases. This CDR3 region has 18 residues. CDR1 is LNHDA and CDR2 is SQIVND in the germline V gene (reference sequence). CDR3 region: CASSIDLRDRVRATEAFF. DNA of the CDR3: TGTGCCAGTAGTATAGATCTCCGGGACAGGGTGAGGGCGACTGAAGCTTTCTTT.

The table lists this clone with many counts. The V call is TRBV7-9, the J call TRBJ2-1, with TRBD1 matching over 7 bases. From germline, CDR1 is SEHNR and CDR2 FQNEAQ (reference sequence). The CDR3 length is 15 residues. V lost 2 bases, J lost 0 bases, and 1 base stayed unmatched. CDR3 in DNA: TGTGCCAGCAGCTTAAACAGGGGCTCCTACAATGAGCAGTTCTTC. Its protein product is CASSLNRGSYNEQFF.

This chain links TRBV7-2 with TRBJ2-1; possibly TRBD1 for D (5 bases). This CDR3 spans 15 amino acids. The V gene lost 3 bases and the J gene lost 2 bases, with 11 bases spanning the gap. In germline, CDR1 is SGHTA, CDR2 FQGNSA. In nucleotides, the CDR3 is TGTGCCAGCAGCTTTTCGACAGACCCCTACAATGAGCAGTTCTTC. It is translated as CASSFSTDPYNEQFF.

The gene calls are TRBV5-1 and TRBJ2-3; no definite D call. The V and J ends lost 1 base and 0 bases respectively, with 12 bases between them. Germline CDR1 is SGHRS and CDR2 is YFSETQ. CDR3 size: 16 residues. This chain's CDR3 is CASSLLDGTSTDTQYF. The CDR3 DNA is TGCGCCAGCAGCTTGTTAGACGGTACTAGCACAGATACGCAGTATTTT.

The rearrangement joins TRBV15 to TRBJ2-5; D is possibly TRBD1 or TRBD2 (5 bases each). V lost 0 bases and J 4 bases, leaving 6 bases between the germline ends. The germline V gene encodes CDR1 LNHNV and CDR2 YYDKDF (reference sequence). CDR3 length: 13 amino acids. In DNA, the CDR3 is TGTGCCACCAGCAGAGAAGGGACAGAGACCCAGTACTTC. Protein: CATSREGTETQYF. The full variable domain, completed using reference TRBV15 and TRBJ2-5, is DAMVIQNPRYQVTQFGKPVTLSCSQTLNHNVMYWYQQKSSQAPKLLFHYYDKDFNNEADTPDNFQSRRPNTSFCFLDIRSPGLGDTAMYLCATSREGTETQYFGPGTRLLVL.

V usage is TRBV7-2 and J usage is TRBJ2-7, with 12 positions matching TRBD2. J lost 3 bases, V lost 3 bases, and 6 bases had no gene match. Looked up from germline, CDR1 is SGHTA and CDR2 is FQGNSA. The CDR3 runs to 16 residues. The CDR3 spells CASSFSSGRGGYEQYF. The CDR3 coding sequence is TGTGCCAGCAGCTTCTCTAGCGGGAGGGGAGGCTACGAGCAGTACTTC.